This T cell receptor beta chain was obtained from a study of radiotherapy plus CTLA-4 blockade in lung cancer. At the level of the study: Overall, around 20% of patients showed an objective response, while roughly 28% attained disease control.

Produced via immunoSEQ multiplex PCR; TCRdb's table is partial and in-frame only. The table has roughly 68,000 clones, over 65% seen once. The CDR3 contains 13 residues. With 6 bases clipped from V and 1 base from J, the junction kept 2 bases outside the gene matches. CDR1 is MRHNA and CDR2 is SNTAGT in the germline V gene. Regarding this clone: The antigen remains undetermined.

Findings and limits, study-wide: Together with interferon-beta, which increased in serum after radiation, early dynamic changes in blood T cell clones were reportedly the best predictors of response. Once radiotherapy plus ipilimumab had been given, TCR clones derived from tumor expanded in blood.

The sample was peripheral blood, taken from a patient treated with radiotherapy plus ipilimumab. V is TRBV6-4 and J is TRBJ1-1; 7 nucleotides align to TRBD1. The TCR originated in a human donor with non-small cell lung cancer who had a complete response to radiotherapy plus ipilimumab. Written as DNA, the CDR3 is TGTGCCAGCAGGAGACAGGGGAACACTGAAGCTTTCTTT. Residues: CASRRQGNTEAFF.